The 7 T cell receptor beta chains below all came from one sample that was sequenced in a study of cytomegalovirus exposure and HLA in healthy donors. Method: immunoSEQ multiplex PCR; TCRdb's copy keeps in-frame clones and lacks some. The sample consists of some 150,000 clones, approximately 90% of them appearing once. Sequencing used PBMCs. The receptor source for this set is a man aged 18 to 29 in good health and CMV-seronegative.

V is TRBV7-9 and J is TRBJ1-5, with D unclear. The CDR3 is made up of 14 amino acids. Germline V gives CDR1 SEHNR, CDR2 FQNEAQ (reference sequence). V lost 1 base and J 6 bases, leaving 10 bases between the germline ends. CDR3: CASSLDSLGQPQHF. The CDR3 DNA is TGTGCCAGCAGCTTAGACAGTCTCGGTCAGCCCCAGCATTTT.

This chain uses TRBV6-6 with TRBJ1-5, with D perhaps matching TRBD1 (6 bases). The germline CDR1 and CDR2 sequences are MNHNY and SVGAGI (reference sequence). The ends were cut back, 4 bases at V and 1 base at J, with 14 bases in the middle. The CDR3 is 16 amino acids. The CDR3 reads CASSSSRGASNQPQHF. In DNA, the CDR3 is TGTGCCAGCAGTTCCTCCCGGGGGGCGAGCAATCAGCCCCAGCATTTT.

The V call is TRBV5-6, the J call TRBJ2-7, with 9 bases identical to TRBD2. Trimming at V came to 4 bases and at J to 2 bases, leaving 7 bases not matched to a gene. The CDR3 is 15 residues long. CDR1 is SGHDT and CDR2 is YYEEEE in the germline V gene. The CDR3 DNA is TGTGCCAGCAGCGAAACTAGCGGGTCTACCTACGAGCAGTACGTC. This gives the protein CASSETSGSTYEQYV.

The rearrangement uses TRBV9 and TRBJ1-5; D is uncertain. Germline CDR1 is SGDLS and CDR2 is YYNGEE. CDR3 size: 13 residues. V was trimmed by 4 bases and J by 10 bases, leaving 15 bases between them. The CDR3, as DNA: TGTGCCAGCAGCTCAACGCCTATCGGTCCCCAGCATTTT. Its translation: CASSSTPIGPQHF.

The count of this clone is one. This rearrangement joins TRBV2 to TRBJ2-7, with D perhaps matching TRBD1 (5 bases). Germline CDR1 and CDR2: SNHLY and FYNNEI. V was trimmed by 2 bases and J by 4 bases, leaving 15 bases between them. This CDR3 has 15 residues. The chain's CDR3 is CASSEILPTEYEQYF. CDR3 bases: TGTGCCAGCAGTGAAATTCTCCCGACAGAATACGAGCAGTACTTC.

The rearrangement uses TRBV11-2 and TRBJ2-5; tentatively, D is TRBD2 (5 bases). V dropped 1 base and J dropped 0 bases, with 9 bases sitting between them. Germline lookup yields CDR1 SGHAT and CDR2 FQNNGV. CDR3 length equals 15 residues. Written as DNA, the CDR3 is TGTGCCAGCAGCTTAGTGTGGAGGAACCAAGAGACCCAGTACTTC. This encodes CASSLVWRNQETQYF.

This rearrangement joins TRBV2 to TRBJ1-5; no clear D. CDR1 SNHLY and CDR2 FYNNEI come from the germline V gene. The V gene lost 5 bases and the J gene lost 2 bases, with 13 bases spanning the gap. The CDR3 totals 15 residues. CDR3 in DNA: TGTGCCAGCAGTCAGGAGGAGGTGGGCAATCAGCCCCAGCATTTT. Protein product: CASSQEEVGNQPQHF.